The clone carrying this TCR beta chain showed up many times. What it recognizes is unknown. The sample is drawn from a study of T-cell reconstitution after alpha-beta-depleted transplantation in children. Study results and caveats: Expanded graft clones, several hundred of them, were reportedly the source of alpha-beta T cells about two months after transplant.

For TCRbeta, the library was prepared with unique molecular identifiers. TCRdb reprocessed the PCR reads via MiXCR and lists one record per CDR3 protein. The table lists under 60,000 distinct CDR3 sequences, under 6.5% of them singletons, with 30% in the top ten. Deletions cut 2 bases from V and 1 base from J, with 14 bases between. The germline V gene has CDR1 SQVTM and CDR2 ANQGSEA. This CDR3 comprises 15 residues. Sequences were derived from PBMCs, mostly from graft donor cells, sampled 60 days after TCRalphabeta/CD19-depleted stem cell transplant. This chain uses TRBV29-1 with TRBJ2-5; TRBD1 is a possible D gene (5 bases). The TCR was taken from a female patient aged 2 to 10 who had a stem cell transplant for aplastic anemia, so the T cells may come from the graft donor. This CDR3 is CSVERSGNGQETQYF. The CDR3 bases are TGCAGCGTTGAAAGGTCAGGGAATGGCCAAGAGACCCAGTACTTC.